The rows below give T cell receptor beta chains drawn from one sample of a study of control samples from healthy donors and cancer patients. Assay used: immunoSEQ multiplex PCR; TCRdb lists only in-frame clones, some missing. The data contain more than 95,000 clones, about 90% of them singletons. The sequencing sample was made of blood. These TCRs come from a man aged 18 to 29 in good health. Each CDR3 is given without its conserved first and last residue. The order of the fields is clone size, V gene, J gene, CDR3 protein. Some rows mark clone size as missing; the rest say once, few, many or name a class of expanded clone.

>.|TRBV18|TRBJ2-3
ASSPTRPDTQY
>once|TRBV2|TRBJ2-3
ASSVIAGGPRTDTQY
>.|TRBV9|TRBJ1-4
ASSGGVGPNEKLF
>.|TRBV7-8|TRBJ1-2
ASSRTRDGYT
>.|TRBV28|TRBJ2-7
ASSFDSARTYEQY
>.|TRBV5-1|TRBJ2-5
ASSLVGAGGKTQY
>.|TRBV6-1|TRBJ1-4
ASSEGEKLF
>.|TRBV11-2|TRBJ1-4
ASSLNVKATNEKLF
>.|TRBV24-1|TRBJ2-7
ATRSATGQGNNEQY
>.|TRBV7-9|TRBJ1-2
ASSSTMDRGPYGYT
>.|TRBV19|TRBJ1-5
ASSIRDREEGNQPQH
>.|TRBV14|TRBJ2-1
ASSLGVSSYNEQF
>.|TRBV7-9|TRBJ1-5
ASSPGVGAGKNQPQH
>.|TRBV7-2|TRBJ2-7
ASSHSTYEQY
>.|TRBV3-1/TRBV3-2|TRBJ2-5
ASSQDSRQLQGTQY
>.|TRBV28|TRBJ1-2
ASSLFSAGQTKGYT
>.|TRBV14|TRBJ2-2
ASSQETDTGELF
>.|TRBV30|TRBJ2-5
AWTTGLETQY
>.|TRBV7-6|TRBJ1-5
ASSLGGQPQH
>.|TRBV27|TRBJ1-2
ASSLSRTVHGYT
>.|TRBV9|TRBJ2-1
ASSFGTAYNEQF
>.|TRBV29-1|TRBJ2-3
SVRSREVWTDTQY